What follows are 25 T cell receptor beta chains derived from one specimen sequenced in a study of shared clonotypes between healthy human individuals. Repertoires were generated with immunoSEQ multiplex PCR, while TCRdb's copy carries only in-frame clones and drops some. Of millions of clones listed, more than 80% are singletons. Specimen: naive CD4+ T cells from PBMCs. Sample subset: CD45RA+ positively selected. All receptors derive from a man younger than 30 in good health. Some clones in this sample may be carry-over from other donors' samples.

As for this clone: This same CDR3 is encoded by further DNA sequences in the sample. V is TRBV7-2 and J is TRBJ2-7; no definite D call. Between the trimmed V and J ends, which lost 1 base and 1 base, there was a span of 8 bases. Per the germline V gene, CDR1 is SGHTA and CDR2 is FQGNSA. The CDR3 runs 14 residues. CDR3 in DNA: TGTGCCAGCAGCTTAGGGCGGAATTCCTACGAGCAGTACTTC. Residues: CASSLGRNSYEQYF.

The chain's CDR3 is CASSLETGGAYEQYF. The CDR3, as DNA: TGTGCCAGCAGCTTAGAAACAGGCGGGGCCTACGAGCAGTACTTC. The chain carries TRBV7-6 and TRBJ2-7; possible D gene TRBD2, 6 bases. The V end lost 1 base, the J end lost 2 bases, and 12 bases lay between the germline ends. CDR3 length equals 15 residues. CDR1 is SGHVS, CDR2 FNYEAQ, per germline.

J is TRBJ2-7 and V is TRBV28, with 9 bases fitting TRBD1. CDR3 size: 12 residues. Germline CDR1 and CDR2: MDHEN and SYDVKM. Unmatched junction bases numbered 4, after V lost 8 bases and J lost 5 bases. CDR3 DNA sequence: TGTGCCAGCCGGGACAGGGTCCACGAGCAGTACTTC. This encodes CASRDRVHEQYF. The full variable domain, completed using reference TRBV28 and TRBJ2-7, is DVKVTQSSRYLVKRTGEKVFLECVQDMDHENMFWYRQDPGLGLRLIYFSYDVKMKEKGDIPEGYSVSREKKERFSLILESASTNQTSMYLCASRDRVHEQYFGPGTRLTVT.

The V gene is TRBV7-6, the J gene TRBJ2-5; maybe TRBD1 (7 bases). This CDR3 comprises 19 residues. CDR1 and CDR2 (germline): SGHVS, FNYEAQ. V lost 5 bases, J lost 1 base, and 26 bases lay in between. CDR3 sequence (DNA): TGTGCCAGCAGCAAGAGACTCAGGGGGGACTCACGAACCCAAGAGACCCAGTACTTC. Protein sequence: CASSKRLRGDSRTQETQYF.

This sequence joins TRBV18 and TRBJ2-7; maybe TRBD2 (5 bases). Germline CDR1 and CDR2: KGHSH and LQKENI. The CDR3 totals 12 residues. V lost 3 bases and J lost 6, with 9 bases in between. CDR3 nucleotide sequence: TGTGCCAGCTCACCTATCGGAGGCGAGCAGTACTTC. This sequence encodes CASSPIGGEQYF.

CDR3 DNA: TGTGCCAGCAGTGAGTCCAGGGCGGATGAAAAACTGTTTTTT. Translation gives CASSESRADEKLFF. V and J are TRBV6-1 and TRBJ1-4, with D tentatively TRBD1 (5 bases). This CDR3 spans 14 amino acids. Germline CDR1 is MNHNS and CDR2 is SASEGT. Trimming removed 3 bases from V and 6 bases from J, with 11 bases in between.

The gene calls are TRBV25-1 and TRBJ2-7; the D call may be TRBD1 or TRBD2 (5 bases each). Germline CDR1 MGHDK, CDR2 SYGVNS. Deletions cut 2 bases from V and 12 bases from J, with 14 bases between. The CDR3 totals 12 residues. The CDR3 nucleotides read TGTGCCAGCAGTGAAGGGGACCGACCGAGGTACTTC. It translates to CASSEGDRPRYF.

V and J are TRBV27 and TRBJ2-7, with a weak D call TRBD2 (5 bases). Germline loops: CDR1 MNHEY, CDR2 SMNVEV (reference sequence). Trimming stripped 6 bases from V and 0 bases from J, with 15 bases between. The CDR3 contains 15 residues. This CDR3 reads CASSRPGSRSYEQYF. The CDR3 DNA reads as TGTGCCAGCAGCCGACCGGGGAGCCGCTCCTACGAGCAGTACTTC.

The chain joins TRBV4-1 to TRBJ1-2; 10 nucleotides agree with TRBD1. The CDR3 sequence is 17 residues long. CDR1 MGHRA and CDR2 YSYEKL come from the germline V gene. V was pared by 5 bases and J by 4 bases, with 13 bases of the junction left unmatched. The DNA for the CDR3 is TGCGCCAGCAGCTCCCCGGGACAGGGGAGGAGTGGCTATGGCTACACCTTC. It encodes CASSSPGQGRSGYGYTF.

The chain couples TRBV4-1 to TRBJ2-7; 7 positions match TRBD2. V was clipped by 4 bases and J by 4 bases; unmatched bases: 13. Germline assignment: CDR1 MGHRA and CDR2 YSYEKL. The CDR3 sequence is 16 residues long. CDR3 in amino acids: CASSPRETSRSYEQYF. The CDR3, as DNA: TGCGCCAGCAGCCCTCGGGAGACTAGCAGAAGTTACGAGCAGTACTTC.

The CDR3 protein is CASSGDGGVTEAFF. Written as DNA, the CDR3 is TGTGCCAGCAGTGGGGACGGGGGAGTCACTGAAGCTTTCTTT. This chain joins TRBV28 and TRBJ1-1; D may be TRBD1 (5 bases). CDR1 is MDHEN, CDR2 SYDVKM, per germline. V shed 5 bases and J shed 4 bases, with 14 bases lying between them. The CDR3 consists of 14 residues.

J is TRBJ2-7 and V is TRBV28; 7 bases match TRBD1. The CDR3 loop spans 15 amino acids. CDR1 is MDHEN, CDR2 SYDVKM, per germline. V lost 5 bases, J lost 2 bases, and 9 bases stayed unmatched. CDR3 loop: CASSSPPGQTYEQYF. The CDR3 bases are TGTGCCAGCAGTAGTCCCCCGGGACAGACCTACGAGCAGTACTTC.

The V gene is TRBV5-1, the J gene TRBJ2-1, with D unclear. Per the germline V gene, CDR1 is SGHRS and CDR2 is YFSETQ. The CDR3 consists of 13 residues. V was shortened by 0 bases and J by 5 bases, with 6 bases between the two germline ends. CDR3 region: CASSLVANNEQFF. CDR3 nucleotides: TGCGCCAGCAGCTTGGTGGCCAACAATGAGCAGTTCTTC. Based on the CDR3 plus reference TRBV5-1 and TRBJ2-1, the full variable domain is KAGVTQTPRYLIKTRGQQVTLSCSPISGHRSVSWYQQTPGQGLQFLFEYFSETQRNKGNFPGRFSGRQFSNSRSEMNVSTLELGDSALYLCASSLVANNEQFFGPGTRLTVL.

The chain carries TRBV4-2 and TRBJ1-2; 10 bases fit TRBD1. After removal of 4 bases from V and 6 bases from J, the junction contained 5 bases not matched to a gene. The CDR3 has 14 amino acids. Germline-derived CDR1 and CDR2 are LGHNA and YNFKEQ. Written as DNA, the CDR3 is TGTGCCAGCAGCCTAGGGACAGGGGAAGATGGCTACACCTTC. It codes for CASSLGTGEDGYTF.

The J gene is TRBJ1-1, the V gene TRBV19; possible D gene TRBD1, 6 bases. In germline, CDR1 is LNHDA, CDR2 SQIVND (reference sequence). The CDR3 has 12 residues. Trimming took off 5 bases at V and 8 bases at J, with 12 bases between the two ends. CDR3 protein: CASSVRGVEAFF. The CDR3 DNA follows: TGTGCCAGTAGTGTAAGGGGGGTAGAAGCTTTCTTT.

As to this clone: The same CDR3 also results from other DNA sequences found in this sample. The genes are TRBV7-9 and TRBJ2-1; D remains unclear. Germline V lookup: CDR1 SEHNR, CDR2 FQNEAQ (reference sequence). The length of the CDR3 is 10 residues. Trimming left V 3 bases short and J 7 bases short, with 1 base between. The CDR3 loop reads CASSFNEQFF. CDR3 nucleotides: TGTGCCAGCAGCTTTAATGAGCAGTTCTTC. Combining the CDR3 with reference TRBV7-9 and TRBJ2-1 gives the whole variable domain DTGVSQNPRHKITKRGQNVTFRCDPISEHNRLYWYRQTLGQGPEFLTYFQNEAQLEKSRLLSDRFSAERPKGSFSTLEIQRTEQGDSAMYLCASSFNEQFFGPGTRLTVL.

This sequence joins TRBV7-2 and TRBJ1-1; perhaps TRBD1 as D (5 bases). Germline CDR1 is SGHTA and CDR2 is FQGNSA. The CDR3 totals 13 residues. With 0 bases removed from V and 10 bases from J, the gap between germline ends came to 12 bases. The CDR3 bases are TGTGCCAGCAGCTTAGCAGGGGCGGGGGGAGCTTTCTTT. Its translation: CASSLAGAGGAFF.

The genes are TRBV10-3 and TRBJ1-1; possibly TRBD1 for D (6 bases). This CDR3 has 14 amino acids. Looked up from germline, CDR1 is ENHRY and CDR2 is SYGVKD. Trimming shortened V by 4 bases and J by 5 bases, and 14 bases separated the two germline ends. CDR3 nucleotide sequence: TGTGCCATCAGTGCGCACGCAGGGGAGACTGAAGCTTTCTTT. Residues: CAISAHAGETEAFF.

This clone was seen once. CDR3 coding DNA: TGTGCCAGCAGAGGACTAGCGGGAGGAAGCTCAGATACGCAGTATTTT. Translation gives CASRGLAGGSSDTQYF. The V and J genes are TRBV27 and TRBJ2-3; 14 bases map to TRBD2. The CDR3 has 16 residues. The ends lost 6 bases at V and 4 bases at J; junction bases unmatched: 6. Germline lookup yields CDR1 MNHEY and CDR2 SMNVEV (reference sequence).

The rearrangement uses TRBV28 and TRBJ2-7, with TRBD2 identical over 12 bases. CDR3 size: 15 residues. Germline V gene data show CDR1 as MDHEN and CDR2 as SYDVKM. V shed 6 bases and J 3 bases; nucleotides not matched to a gene: 6. The CDR3 DNA sequence: TGTGCCAGCAGCCTGGCGACTAGCGGGAGCTACGAGCAGTACTTC. It translates to CASSLATSGSYEQYF.

The chain joins TRBV6-1 to TRBJ2-7, with D uncertain. Germline V gene lookup returns CDR1 MNHNS and CDR2 SASEGT. The CDR3 spans 13 residues. Trimming shortened V by 5 bases and J by 6 bases, and 14 bases separated the two germline ends. DNA for the CDR3: TGTGCCAGCAGTAACTTACAGAGCTCCGAGCAGTACTTC. Translating it yields CASSNLQSSEQYF.

J is TRBJ2-2 and V is TRBV27; 12 nucleotides agree with TRBD2. Trimming removed 7 bases from V and 0 bases from J; junction bases left unmatched: 9. CDR3 length: 18 residues. CDR1 and CDR2 from the germline V gene are MNHEY and SMNVEV (reference sequence). The CDR3 DNA sequence: TGTGCCAGCATCGGTCTAGCGGGAGGGCATGCGAACACCGGGGAGCTGTTTTTT. Translated, it gives CASIGLAGGHANTGELFF.

The V gene is TRBV29-1, the J gene TRBJ1-4; 10 positions match TRBD1. V trimming: 3 bases; J trimming: 7 bases; junction bases outside the gene matches: 5. The CDR3 contains 14 residues. Looked up from germline, CDR1 is SQVTM and CDR2 is ANQGSEA. CDR3 coding DNA: TGCAGCGTTGAGAAGACAGGGGGCGGTGAAAAACTGTTTTTT. It encodes CSVEKTGGGEKLFF.

As for this clone: The sample carries other DNA sequences with the same CDR3. The rearrangement joins TRBV5-6 to TRBJ1-1; the D is unclear. V dropped 0 bases and J dropped 5 bases, with 8 bases sitting between them. The CDR3 has 13 residues. Looked up from germline, CDR1 is SGHDT and CDR2 is YYEEEE. CDR3 DNA: TGTGCCAGCAGCTTGGTCCCGAATACTGAAGCTTTCTTT. Translated, it gives CASSLVPNTEAFF.

Concerning this clone itself: Distinct nucleotide sequences in the sample also encode this CDR3. This rearrangement joins TRBV15 to TRBJ2-5; D is uncertain. The CDR3 is 12 amino acids. CDR1 and CDR2 from the germline V gene are LNHNV and YYDKDF (reference sequence). Trimming removed 3 bases at V and 4 bases at J, with 6 bases between. DNA for the CDR3: TGTGCCACCAGCAGGGTCGGAGAGACCCAGTACTTC. Amino acids: CATSRVGETQYF. Drawing the rest from reference TRBV15 and TRBJ2-5, the complete variable domain is DAMVIQNPRYQVTQFGKPVTLSCSQTLNHNVMYWYQQKSSQAPKLLFHYYDKDFNNEADTPDNFQSRRPNTSFCFLDIRSPGLGDTAMYLCATSRVGETQYFGPGTRLLVL.